This TCR beta chain emerged from a study of cytomegalovirus exposure and HLA in healthy donors. About the study: Drawn from HLA-typed donors, tens of millions of unique TCRs were held in an early data release.

The CDR3 has 16 residues. V lost 2 bases and J lost 7, with 20 bases in between. Germline V CDR1 and CDR2: GTSNPN, SVGIG (reference sequence). Concerning this clone itself: Its specificity is unknown.

Study results and caveats: According to an earlier analysis, most TCR beta V segments yielded productive rearrangements about 90% or about 30% of the time.

The study sampled nominally healthy donors, though unrecorded immune exposures were likely. This PCR relied on a set of 60 Vbeta primers and 13 Jbeta primers. Here immunoSEQ multiplex PCR was the method, and the copy in TCRdb shows in-frame clones only, minus some. Here the sample spans 160,000 or so clones, roughly 80% being singletons. This receptor was taken from a male donor in good health and CMV-seropositive. The sequenced sample was PBMCs. The chain recombines TRBV30 with TRBJ1-4; D remains unclear. In DNA, the CDR3 is TGTGCCTGGAGTCGTAGCGGGCTTCAAGGCGGTGAAAAACTGTTTTTT. It yields the protein CAWSRSGLQGGEKLFF.